Each of the 27 T cell receptor beta chains below was sequenced from the same sample in a study of T cell changes during pregnancy in multiple sclerosis. TCRdb's table, derived via immunoSEQ multiplex PCR, lists solely in-frame clones and lacks some. The table records 68,000 or so clones, around 90% of them present only once. The source was peripheral blood, collected in the second trimester of pregnancy. The receptors shown here come from a female donor in good health, enrolled as a control in a pregnancy study.

The rearrangement links TRBV5-8 to TRBJ1-2; TRBD1 matches 7 bases. Germline CDR1 and CDR2: SGHTS and YDEGEE. After removal of 4 bases from V and 6 bases from J, the junction contained 6 bases not matched to a gene. This CDR3 has 13 amino acids. CDR3 region: CASSLRQGDGYTF. The CDR3 region has the DNA TGTGCCAGCAGCCTAAGACAGGGCGATGGCTACACCTTC.

Sample share makes this clone medium-sized. The chain uses TRBV4-2 and TRBJ2-7; 11 bases match TRBD2. The junction had 8 bases not matched to a gene; V was cut back by 4 bases and J by 3 bases. The germline V gene encodes CDR1 LGHNA and CDR2 YNFKEQ. The CDR3 consists of 16 residues. The CDR3 nucleotides are TGTGCCAGCAGCCCAACAGTCGGGACTAGCGGCTACGAGCAGTACTTC. The encoded protein is CASSPTVGTSGYEQYF.

The rearrangement joins TRBV2 to TRBJ1-2, with a weak D call TRBD1 (6 bases). CDR1 and CDR2 (germline): SNHLY, FYNNEI. This CDR3 spans 15 amino acids. V dropped 4 bases and J dropped 5 bases, with 17 bases sitting between them. The chain's CDR3 is CASSVVREGEYGYTF. In DNA form, the CDR3 reads TGTGCCAGCAGTGTGGTTAGGGAGGGGGAATATGGCTACACCTTC.

The chain joins TRBV19 to TRBJ1-2; TRBD1 is a possible D gene (6 bases). Trimming pared 5 bases from V and 4 bases from J, leaving 14 bases between. The germline CDR1 and CDR2 sequences are LNHDA and SQIVND (reference sequence). The CDR3 is 14 residues long. The CDR3 loop is CASSPDRRPYGYTF. For the CDR3, the DNA is TGTGCCAGTAGTCCTGACAGGCGCCCCTATGGCTACACCTTC.

V and J are TRBV27 and TRBJ2-5; D uncertain. V dropped 2 bases and J dropped 1 base, with 8 bases sitting between them. CDR3 length equals 14 residues. Per the germline V gene, CDR1 is MNHEY and CDR2 is SMNVEV (reference sequence). CDR3 nucleotides: TGTGCCAGCAGTTTAACATTAGCCCAAGAGACCCAGTACTTC. Translating it yields CASSLTLAQETQYF.

The rearrangement uses TRBV4-2 and TRBJ2-3, with D perhaps matching TRBD2 (5 bases). The CDR3 runs 14 residues. Germline V gene data show CDR1 as LGHNA and CDR2 as YNFKEQ. The V end lost 1 base, the J end lost 2 bases, and 7 bases lay between the germline ends. The CDR3 bases are TGTGCCAGCAGCCAAGGGGGAGACACAGATACGCAGTATTTT. Residues: CASSQGGDTDTQYF.

This sequence joins TRBV4-3 and TRBJ2-5; 10 bases agree with TRBD1. V lost 1 base to trimming and J lost 5 bases; unmatched junction nucleotides: 7. Germline-derived CDR1 and CDR2 are LGHNA and YSLEER. The CDR3 is made up of 16 amino acids. CDR3 sequence (DNA): TGCGCCAGCAGCCAAGGCCGGGACAGGGGAATTGAGACCCAGTACTTC. It is translated as CASSQGRDRGIETQYF.

The sample holds a few counts of this clone. The J gene is TRBJ1-6, the V gene TRBV2, with D possibly TRBD1 on 6 matching bases. V was shortened by 6 bases and J by 10 bases, with 16 bases between the two germline ends. Germline V gene lookup returns CDR1 SNHLY and CDR2 FYNNEI. The CDR3 consists of 14 residues. CDR3: CASRLTGPSSPLHF. The CDR3 coding sequence is TGTGCCAGCAGACTAACAGGGCCCTCCTCACCCCTCCACTTT.

This clone is a singleton in its sample. This rearrangement joins TRBV7-8 to TRBJ2-3; D perhaps matches TRBD1 (6 bases). The CDR3 loop spans 13 amino acids. V shed 5 bases and J shed 4 bases, with 10 bases lying between them. Germline V CDR1 and CDR2: SGHVS, FQNEAQ. The CDR3 here is CASSRDTSDTQYF. Here the CDR3 DNA reads TGTGCCAGCAGCCGGGACACTTCAGATACGCAGTATTTT.

The chain is built from TRBV28 and TRBJ1-1; 7 bases match TRBD1. The V gene end was trimmed by 2 bases and the J gene end by 0 bases; junction bases not matched to a gene: 6. This CDR3 region has 16 residues. The germline CDR1 and CDR2 sequences are MDHEN and SYDVKM. This CDR3 is CASSLTWGQMNTEAFF. CDR3 nucleotide sequence: TGTGCCAGCAGTTTAACGTGGGGACAGATGAACACTGAAGCTTTCTTT.

The genes are TRBV4-1 and TRBJ1-1, with D possibly TRBD1 on 5 matching bases. This CDR3 spans 17 amino acids. Germline V gene sequence: CDR1 MGHRA, CDR2 YSYEKL. The V and J ends lost 4 bases and 6 bases respectively, with 24 bases between them. The CDR3, as DNA: TGCGCCAGCAGCCCCTCACGTTCGGGACGGGAGAGGTCTGAAGCTTTCTTT. As protein: CASSPSRSGRERSEAFF.

The J gene is TRBJ2-5, the V gene TRBV10-3; maybe TRBD2 (6 bases). There are 12 residues in the CDR3. V gave up 4 bases and J gave up 7 bases, with 10 bases separating them. Germline V gene sequence: CDR1 ENHRY, CDR2 SYGVKD. CDR3 DNA: TGTGCCATCAGTGCAGGGACTGGGACCCAGTACTTC. As protein: CAISAGTGTQYF.

The rearrangement joins TRBV28 to TRBJ2-5; 11 bases fit TRBD1. Trimming removed 4 bases from V and 3 bases from J; junction bases left unmatched: 10. This CDR3 has 17 residues. Germline CDR1 is MDHEN and CDR2 is SYDVKM. The CDR3 DNA reads as TGTGCCAGCAGTTCAGTCCGGGACAGGGGGGGAGAAGAGACCCAGTACTTC. It encodes CASSSVRDRGGEETQYF.

With respect to this clone: A much larger clone differs by one base, so this may be a read error. The sample holds other DNA sequences that translate to the same CDR3. The chain combines TRBV6-4 with TRBJ2-2; D may be TRBD1 (5 bases). V gave up 2 bases and J gave up 3 bases, with 7 bases separating them. The CDR3 length is 14 residues. Germline CDR1 MRHNA, CDR2 SNTAGT. CDR3 amino acids: CASSDGRDTGELFF. The CDR3 region has the DNA TGTGCCAGCAGTGACGGCAGGGACACCGGGGAGCTGTTTTTT.

This chain joins TRBV7-6 and TRBJ2-1; D is unclear. Trimming removed 5 bases at V and 7 bases at J, with 9 bases between. There are 12 residues in the CDR3. Germline V gene sequence: CDR1 SGHVS, CDR2 FNYEAQ. The CDR3 nucleotides read TGTGCCAGCAGCCCCAACGGGAATGAGCAGTTCTTC. It codes for CASSPNGNEQFF. The full variable domain, with the rest looked up from reference TRBV7-6 and TRBJ2-1, is GAGVSQSPRYKVTKRGQDVALRCDPISGHVSLYWYRQALGQGPEFLTYFNYEAQQDKSGLPNDRFSAERPEGSISTLTIQRTEQRDSAMYRCASSPNGNEQFFGPGTRLTVL.

This chain uses TRBV5-8 with TRBJ1-1, with 12 bases lining up with TRBD1. Unmatched junction bases numbered 6, after V lost 5 bases and J lost 7 bases. Germline CDR1 reads SGHTS; CDR2 reads YDEGEE. The CDR3 has 14 residues. As DNA, the CDR3 is TGTGCCAGCAGAAGGGACAGGGGGCACAGTGAAGCTTTCTTT. Translation gives CASRRDRGHSEAFF.

The rearrangement uses TRBV5-6 and TRBJ2-3; 9 bases are shared with TRBD2. The CDR3 has 16 amino acids. The germline CDR1 and CDR2 sequences are SGHDT and YYEEEE. Trimming at V came to 2 bases and at J to 4 bases, leaving 8 bases not matched to a gene. CDR3 nucleotide sequence: TGTGCCAGCAGCTTCCCCAGCGGGGGGTCCGCAGATACGCAGTATTTT. It translates to CASSFPSGGSADTQYF.

The chain uses TRBV7-6 and TRBJ2-1, with TRBD2 identical over 14 bases. V lost 4 bases to trimming and J lost 6 bases; unmatched junction nucleotides: 5. The V gene's germline CDR1 is SGHVS and CDR2 FNYEAQ. CDR3 length: 16 residues. The CDR3 region has the DNA TGTGCCAGCAGCTCCCCGACTAGCGGGAGGGGCAATGAGCAGTTCTTC. Amino acids: CASSSPTSGRGNEQFF.

The J gene is TRBJ1-1, the V gene TRBV27, with 9 bases that match TRBD1. The CDR3 totals 15 residues. With 5 bases clipped from V and 3 bases from J, the junction kept 7 bases outside the gene matches. Per the germline V gene, CDR1 is MNHEY and CDR2 is SMNVEV (reference sequence). The CDR3 DNA sequence: TGTGCCAGCAGTCCAAGACAGGGGGTGGACACTGAAGCTTTCTTT. Translating it yields CASSPRQGVDTEAFF.

The chain links TRBV18 to TRBJ2-7; D perhaps matches TRBD2 (5 bases). Germline CDR1 and CDR2: KGHSH and LQKENI. The V end was cut by 1 base, the J end by 3 bases, with 7 bases between. The CDR3 sequence is 13 residues long. DNA for the CDR3: TGTGCCAGCTCACCACGGGAGAACTACGAGCAGTACTTC. Translation gives CASSPRENYEQYF.

In nucleotides, the CDR3 is TGCGCCAGCAGCCAGCCACTAGCGGGAGCGGGCAATGAGCAGTTCTTC. Amino acid sequence: CASSQPLAGAGNEQFF. The V gene is TRBV4-1, the J gene TRBJ2-1, with 11 bases fitting TRBD2. The germline gives CDR1 MGHRA, CDR2 YSYEKL. The V and J ends lost 3 bases and 6 bases, in that order; junction bases with no gene match: 7. CDR3 size: 16 residues.

The chain uses TRBV7-6 and TRBJ1-2; TRBD1 aligns across 7 bases. Germline loops: CDR1 SGHVS, CDR2 FNYEAQ. The CDR3 has 14 amino acids. J lost 5 bases, V lost 1 base, and 4 bases had no gene match. This CDR3 is CASSLDSGGYGYTF. The CDR3 DNA sequence: TGTGCCAGCAGCTTAGATTCAGGGGGGTATGGCTACACCTTC.

The J gene is TRBJ2-5, the V gene TRBV1; the table's D call of TRBD1 was not tested on the DNA. TRBV1 is flagged as a pseudogene. The length of the CDR3 is 15 residues. The CDR3: CTSSRIGTVQETQYF. The DNA of the CDR3 is TGCACCAGCAGTCGGATTGGGACAGTCCAAGAGACCCAGTACTTC.

CDR3 loop: CASGERVDYTF. CDR3 DNA: TGTGCCAGCGGGGAGAGGGTAGACTACACCTTC. The J gene is TRBJ1-2, the V gene TRBV6-5; D is undetermined. The ends were cut back, 8 bases at V and 10 bases at J, with 14 bases in the middle. This CDR3 contains 11 residues. The V gene's germline CDR1 is MNHEY and CDR2 SVGAGI.

The chain couples TRBV2 to TRBJ2-3; TRBD1 might be the D (5 bases). Per germline, CDR1 SNHLY and CDR2 FYNNEI. Trimming removed 4 bases from V and 4 bases from J, with 18 bases in between. The CDR3 is 16 amino acids. The CDR3 DNA reads TGTGCCAGCAGTGCTCAGGGTATGATGTTGGCAGATACGCAGTATTTT. This translates into CASSAQGMMLADTQYF.

The chain recombines TRBV6-5 with TRBJ2-5; 7 bases fit TRBD2. The V gene's germline CDR1 is MNHEY and CDR2 SVGAGI. V gave up 5 bases and J gave up 8 bases; unmatched junction bases: 8. CDR3 length: 13 amino acids. CDR3 DNA sequence: TGTGCCAGCAGTCCCGGGAGGCGGGGAACCCAGTACTTC. It translates to CASSPGRRGTQYF.

This chain links TRBV14 with TRBJ1-4, with D hard to call. The germline V gene has CDR1 SGHDN and CDR2 FVKESK. CDR3 length: 13 residues. Trimming removed 5 bases from V and 3 bases from J, with 7 bases in between. The CDR3 DNA reads TGTGCCAGCAGCTCGAGCGCTAATGAAAAACTGTTTTTT. Its translation: CASSSSANEKLFF.